Shown below are 16 T cell receptor beta chains from a single sample sequenced in a study of beta chain features in type 1 diabetes. The study reverse transcribed the entire isolated RNA, so it sequenced expressed TCRB transcripts. Profiling relied on immunoSEQ multiplex PCR, and the TCRdb table lists in-frame clones only, not all of them. The sample carries roughly 300,000 clones, around 15% recorded once. Sequenced sample: central memory CD4+ T cells from blood. All receptors derive from a man younger than 40 in good health.

The rearrangement uses TRBV7-2 and TRBJ2-1, with D unresolved. Trimming shortened V by 5 bases and J by 7 bases, and 9 bases separated the two germline ends. This CDR3 region has 12 residues. The germline V gene has CDR1 SGHTA and CDR2 FQGNSA. CDR3 in DNA: TGTGCCAGCAGCAGGAGCCGTAATGAGCAGTTCTTC. Protein product: CASSRSRNEQFF. The full variable domain, rest sourced from reference TRBV7-2 and TRBJ2-1, is GAGVSQSPSNKVTEKGKDVELRCDPISGHTALYWYRQSLGQGLEFLIYFQGNSAPDKSGLPSDRFSAERTGGSVSTLTIQRTQQEDSAVYLCASSRSRNEQFFGPGTRLTVL.

For the CDR3, the DNA is TGTGCCAGCAGCTTAGCGCTGGCTAGAGGATCCGAGCAGTACGTC. This translates into CASSLALARGSEQYV. The V call is TRBV7-2, the J call TRBJ2-7; D gene ambiguous. Trimming pared 0 bases from V and 6 bases from J, leaving 15 bases between. This CDR3 is 15 amino acids long. CDR1 is SGHTA and CDR2 is FQGNSA in the germline V gene.

The rearrangement links TRBV4-1 to TRBJ1-6; 10 bases align to TRBD1. The CDR3 runs to 16 residues. The germline V gene encodes CDR1 MGHRA and CDR2 YSYEKL. V was pared by 4 bases and J by 9 bases, with 9 bases of the junction left unmatched. The CDR3 reads CASSPWGQGQVSPLHF. CDR3 nucleotide sequence: TGCGCCAGCAGCCCCTGGGGACAGGGGCAGGTTTCACCCCTCCACTTT.

The CDR3 DNA reads as TGTGCCAGCGGTCGGGACAGAGACAATGAGCAGTTCTTC. This encodes CASGRDRDNEQFF. The rearrangement links TRBV6-5 to TRBJ2-1, with 7 bases fitting TRBD1. The CDR3 has 13 amino acids. The junction had 6 bases not matched to a gene; V was cut back by 8 bases and J by 5 bases. In germline, CDR1 is MNHEY, CDR2 SVGAGI.

This clone was counted a few times. V and J are TRBV5-4 and TRBJ1-2; the match to TRBD1 covers 8 bases. The CDR3 contains 14 residues. V lost 6 bases and J lost 4; bases outside the gene matches: 8. CDR1 is SGHNT and CDR2 is YYREEE in the germline V gene (reference sequence). CDR3 residues: CASTAPGQGYGYTF. The CDR3 nucleotides are TGTGCCAGCACCGCGCCCGGACAGGGCTATGGCTACACCTTC.

The rearrangement links TRBV11-2 to TRBJ2-1; 8 positions agree with TRBD2. Germline CDR1 reads SGHAT; CDR2 reads FQNNGV. Trimming took 5 bases from V and 4 from J; bases not matched to a gene: 10. CDR3 length: 16 residues. The CDR3 DNA reads TGTGCCAGCAGCCCTGGCAACGAGCGGGGGTACAATGAGCAGTTCTTC. Amino acids: CASSPGNERGYNEQFF.

This chain uses TRBV28 with TRBJ2-5; TRBD1 might be the D (6 bases). CDR1 is MDHEN, CDR2 SYDVKM, per germline. The length of the CDR3 is 18 residues. The V end lost 6 bases, the J end lost 4 bases, and 27 bases lay between the germline ends. This CDR3 reads CASSSPRGQGLSRETQYF. CDR3 nucleotide sequence: TGTGCCAGCAGCTCCCCTCGAGGGCAGGGGTTAAGTAGAGAGACCCAGTACTTC.

This clone has only a few counts. The chain recombines TRBV12-5 with TRBJ1-5; 7 bases align to TRBD1. The V gene's germline CDR1 is LGHNT and CDR2 FRNRAP. The CDR3 is 14 residues long. Losses at the gene ends were 6 bases for V and 4 bases for J; bases not matched to a gene: 6. The CDR3 region has the DNA TGTGCTAGTGGAGGGGGCGTATTGAATCAGCCCCAGCATTTT. Residues: CASGGGVLNQPQHF.

In DNA, the CDR3 is TGTGCCAGCTCACCACAACAGGGGGCGCGGGTAAACATTCAGTACTTC. It translates to CASSPQQGARVNIQYF. The V and J genes are TRBV18 and TRBJ2-4; 9 bases are shared with TRBD1. CDR1 KGHSH and CDR2 LQKENI come from the germline V gene. The trim removed 1 base at V and 6 bases at J, leaving 7 bases unmatched. CDR3 length: 16 residues.

A few counts support this clone. The chain employs TRBV5-6 and TRBJ1-2, with D maybe TRBD1 (5 bases). The germline CDR1 and CDR2 sequences are SGHDT and YYEEEE. Trimming removed 0 bases from V and 8 bases from J, with 14 bases in between. There are 14 residues in the CDR3. This CDR3 reads CASSLGQLVWGYTF. CDR3 coding DNA: TGTGCCAGCAGCTTGGGACAGTTAGTGTGGGGCTACACCTTC.

The rearrangement links TRBV6-5 to TRBJ2-5, with 7 bases identical to TRBD1. This CDR3 spans 15 amino acids. Germline CDR1 and CDR2: MNHEY and SVGAGI. Trimming took 6 bases from V and 1 from J; bases not matched to a gene: 8. The chain's CDR3 is CASSRGTVSQETQYF. In DNA form, the CDR3 reads TGTGCCAGCAGCCGAGGGACAGTTAGCCAAGAGACCCAGTACTTC.

V usage is TRBV4-2 and J usage is TRBJ1-2; 10 positions match TRBD1. This CDR3 has 15 residues. The trim removed 5 bases at V and 3 bases at J, leaving 6 bases unmatched. CDR1 is LGHNA, CDR2 YNFKEQ, per germline. CDR3 residues: CASSKTGTGDYGYTF. The DNA of the CDR3 is TGTGCCAGCAGCAAGACCGGGACAGGGGACTATGGCTACACCTTC.

This chain joins TRBV30 and TRBJ2-2; no definite D call. V lost 4 bases to trimming and J lost 1 base, with 4 bases between them. The germline V gene has CDR1 GTSNPN and CDR2 SVGIG (reference sequence). The CDR3 is made up of 12 amino acids. The CDR3: CAWTGNTGELFF. The CDR3 DNA reads as TGTGCCTGGACTGGGAACACCGGGGAGCTGTTTTTT.

This clone has only a few counts. This chain links TRBV5-8 with TRBJ2-1; 12 nucleotides line up with TRBD2. This CDR3 comprises 17 residues. From germline, CDR1 is SGHTS and CDR2 YDEGEE. V dropped 0 bases and J dropped 7; count of bases not matched to a gene: 8. The CDR3 sequence is CASSLAVGGTSGNEQFF. In DNA form, the CDR3 reads TGTGCCAGCAGCTTGGCCGTCGGGGGGACTAGCGGGAATGAGCAGTTCTTC.

The chain links TRBV2 to TRBJ2-1; D may correspond to TRBD1 or TRBD2 (5 bases each). The V and J ends lost 4 bases and 6 bases respectively, with 10 bases between them. The CDR3 spans 13 residues. Germline V gene data show CDR1 as SNHLY and CDR2 as FYNNEI. The CDR3 reads CASSGPGSNEQFF. CDR3 bases: TGTGCCAGCAGTGGTCCAGGGAGCAATGAGCAGTTCTTC.

Only a few counts were recorded for this clone. J is TRBJ2-3 and V is TRBV27; D gene unclear. The CDR3 is 15 residues long. V lost 5 bases and J 0 bases, leaving 12 bases between the germline ends. Germline V lookup: CDR1 MNHEY, CDR2 SMNVEV (reference sequence). CDR3 nucleotides: TGTGCCAGCAGTCCAAGGGCGGAAAGCACAGATACGCAGTATTTT. This codes for CASSPRAESTDTQYF.